This paragraph covers one T cell receptor beta chain sequence. The V and J ends lost 5 bases and 2 bases, in that order; junction bases with no gene match: 7. Germline loops: CDR1 SGHAT, CDR2 FQNNGV. The CDR3 is 15 amino acids. In TCRdb, the reads were re-called with MiXCR into one record per CDR3 protein. The top ten hold around 2.6% of the sample, which has approximately 700,000 distinct CDR3 sequences, 35% to 45% seen once. The sample comes from a study of T cell repertoires in cytomegalovirus infection. V usage is TRBV11-2 and J usage is TRBJ1-1; 8 bases fit TRBD1. This sequence was found in a human donor in good health (CMV status not recorded). Some clones in this sample may be carry-over from other donors' samples. The sample consisted of PBMCs. CDR3 residues: CASSNTDRANTEAFF. For the CDR3, the DNA is TGTGCCAGCAGCAATACGGACAGGGCAAACACTGAAGCTTTCTTT.